The rows below give T cell receptor beta chains drawn from one sample of a study of CD8+ T cells in alopecia areata. Some clones are missing from TCRdb's copy, which holds only in-frame ones; the method was immunoSEQ multiplex PCR. Of more than 95,000 clones in the sample, over 55% were seen once. Source: CD4+ T cells sorted from blood, taken at week 4, from a patient treated with tofacitinib. The receptors derive from a human donor with alopecia areata. CDR3s include the opening cysteine and the closing phenylalanine or tryptophan.

V,CDR3
TRBV5-4,CASSLPANYGYTF
TRBV30,CAWSSDYDQPQHF
TRBV4-1,CASSQGTSGLPKQETQYF
TRBV23-1,CASSQSCFEEPGQGGYEQYF
TRBV5-4,CASSPKGRGMHEQYF
TRBV7-2,CASSLGLAGDTDTQYF
TRBV29-1,CSVVKLGPGRTNTEAFF
TRBV5-1,CASSLTSGGQGGYTF
TRBV30,CAWALVTSGRKDTQYF
TRBV6-6,CASSERETTGYEQYF
TRBV5-6,CASSGTGTRYNEQFF
TRBV4-2,CASSSIAGANYNEQFF
TRBV7-8,CASSLLGQQETQYF
TRBV29-1,CSVRSVGTGGFEQYF
TRBV29-1,CSVRQSVATNEKLFF
TRBV30,CAWSGTGFQPQHF
TRBV5-1,CASSSGVVPGGANVLTF
TRBV25-1,CASTGGVFGYTF
TRBV19,CASSTVSRIKPQETQYF
TRBV2,CASSMDTGELFF
TRBV29-1,CSVDGPGANVLTF
TRBV4-1,CASSLTSGEETQYF
TRBV7-9,CASSVNSPLHF
TRBV5-6,CASSRRLALYEQYF
TRBV4-2,CASSRAPGQGAYNSPLHF
TRBV30,CAWGDRGAYEQYF
TRBV19,CAGSGGAHQPQHF
TRBV6-1,CASSPSGNTIYF
TRBV4-1,CASSQDGVNTEAFF
TRBV14,CASSQDRGNSPLHF
TRBV9,CASSVVPQDTQYF